The 32 T cell receptor beta chains below all came from one sample that was sequenced in a study of Ad26.COV2.S vaccination and SARS-CoV-2 variants. The repertoire was sequenced with immunoSEQ multiplex PCR; TCRdb's copy has only in-frame clones and lacks some. The data show some 460,000 clones, with roughly nine tenths seen just once and 1.7% held by the top ten. Treatment given: about 20 received Ad26.COV2.S at low or high dose, single or two shots; 5 received placebo; per-sample allocation not given. The samples were gathered on day 63 after the first injection of vaccine or placebo. The source material was peripheral blood, sampled in a trial of Ad26.COV2.S vaccine versus placebo. All receptors come from a person between 18 and 65 years old who received the Ad26.COV2.S COVID-19 vaccine or a placebo.

The chain combines TRBV6-5 with TRBJ2-1; 11 positions agree with TRBD2. Per germline, CDR1 MNHEY and CDR2 SVGAGI. J gave up 7 bases and V 5 bases, and 4 bases lay outside the gene matches. CDR3 length: 14 amino acids. The CDR3 sequence is CASSTGLAENEQFF. The CDR3 nucleotides are TGTGCCAGCAGTACGGGACTAGCGGAAAATGAGCAGTTCTTC.

The V call is TRBV5-1, the J call TRBJ1-6; 7 positions match TRBD1. This CDR3 spans 16 amino acids. Germline V gene lookup returns CDR1 SGHRS and CDR2 YFSETQ. Unmatched junction bases numbered 10, after V lost 3 bases and J lost 7 bases. CDR3 nucleotides: TGCGCCAGCAGCTCGACCGGGACAGCTGCAAATTCACCCCTCCACTTT. This gives the protein CASSSTGTAANSPLHF.

This chain links TRBV19 with TRBJ1-2, with 7 bases aligning to TRBD1. Per the germline V gene, CDR1 is LNHDA and CDR2 is SQIVND (reference sequence). V was pared by 3 bases and J by 12 bases, with 7 bases of the junction left unmatched. The CDR3 covers 12 residues. In DNA form, the CDR3 reads TGTGCCAGTAGTATTACAAGGGGGCCCAACACCTTC. Its protein product is CASSITRGPNTF.

V usage is TRBV6-2 or TRBV6-3 and J usage is TRBJ2-7; a weak D match, TRBD1 (5 bases). This CDR3 has 15 residues. In germline, CDR1 is MNHEY, CDR2 SVGEGT. The germline V and J ends were trimmed by 10 bases and 2 bases, with 21 bases remaining between them. DNA for the CDR3: TGTGCCACCAGATACCGACAGTCTGGCGCCTACGAGCAGTACTTC. It translates to CATRYRQSGAYEQYF.

The chain couples TRBV20-1 to TRBJ1-2; no clear D. CDR1 is DFQATT and CDR2 is SNEGSKA in the germline V gene (reference sequence). The ends were cut back, 3 bases at V and 6 bases at J, with 11 bases in the middle. This CDR3 is built from 12 residues. The CDR3 sequence: CSASQGSDGYTF. CDR3 bases: TGCAGTGCTAGTCAAGGATCGGATGGCTACACCTTC.

The chain uses TRBV5-1 and TRBJ2-1; 9 nucleotides agree with TRBD1. Germline CDR1 is SGHRS and CDR2 is YFSETQ. The trim removed 2 bases at V and 9 bases at J, leaving 12 bases unmatched. The CDR3 runs to 16 residues. CDR3 loop: CASSLHRDRVNVEQFF. CDR3 nucleotide sequence: TGCGCCAGCAGCTTACACCGGGACAGGGTCAACGTTGAGCAGTTCTTC.

The chain is built from TRBV6-5 and TRBJ2-6, with unresolved D. Germline loops: CDR1 MNHEY, CDR2 SVGAGI. V lost 5 bases to trimming and J lost 0 bases, with 8 bases between them. CDR3 size: 15 residues. Here the CDR3 DNA reads TGTGCCAGCAGTCCCGGCGGCTCTGGGGCCAACGTCCTGACTTTC. This encodes CASSPGGSGANVLTF.

The chain carries TRBV6-5 and TRBJ2-1, with 7 bases identical to TRBD1. The length of the CDR3 is 15 residues. Germline CDR1 MNHEY, CDR2 SVGAGI. V trimming: 4 bases; J trimming: 2 bases; junction bases outside the gene matches: 5. The CDR3 DNA reads TGTGCCAGCAGTTCGGGACAGACAGCCTACAATGAGCAGTTCTTC. It translates to CASSSGQTAYNEQFF.

Remarks on this clone: A junction end diverges from the germline sequence, so it may reflect a read error. This chain links TRBV2 with TRBJ1-4; unclear D gene. The CDR3 has 13 residues. Germline CDR1 reads SNHLY; CDR2 reads FYNNEI. CDR3 sequence: CASSEATNEKLFF. CDR3 sequence (DNA): TGTGCCAGCAGCGAAGCAACTAATGAAAAACTGTTTTTT.

The CDR3 coding sequence is TGTGCCTGGAGTATGGACAATGAGCAGTTCTTC. Protein sequence: CAWSMDNEQFF. The J gene is TRBJ2-1, the V gene TRBV30; no definite D call. Between the trimmed V and J ends, which lost 2 bases and 5 bases, there was a span of 4 bases. This CDR3 contains 11 residues. Germline V gives CDR1 GTSNPN, CDR2 SVGIG (reference sequence).

This rearrangement joins TRBV4-2 to TRBJ2-2; D gene unclear. The CDR3 is made up of 15 amino acids. Germline-derived CDR1 and CDR2 are LGHNA and YNFKEQ. The ends were cut back, 1 base at V and 6 bases at J, with 12 bases in the middle. In DNA form, the CDR3 reads TGTGCCAGCAGCCAAGTGCGGAGTTCGCCCGGGGAGCTGTTTTTT. Translated: CASSQVRSSPGELFF.

The chain has TRBV5-8 and TRBJ2-7; unclear D gene. The CDR3 runs to 14 residues. The V and J ends lost 2 bases and 2 bases respectively, with 11 bases between them. The germline V gene has CDR1 SGHTS and CDR2 YDEGEE. The CDR3 loop is CASSLYGRTYEQYF. The DNA of the CDR3 is TGTGCCAGCAGCTTATACGGCAGAACCTACGAGCAGTACTTC.

The J gene is TRBJ1-1, the V gene TRBV7-2; no reliable D call. Per the germline V gene, CDR1 is SGHTA and CDR2 is FQGNSA. V lost 3 bases, J lost 8 bases, and 7 bases lay in between. This CDR3 contains 11 residues. Here the CDR3 reads CASSFRNEAFF. The CDR3 DNA reads TGTGCCAGCAGCTTCAGGAACGAAGCTTTCTTT. The full variable domain, in which reference TRBV7-2 and TRBJ1-1 provide the parts outside the CDR3, is GAGVSQSPSNKVTEKGKDVELRCDPISGHTALYWYRQSLGQGLEFLIYFQGNSAPDKSGLPSDRFSAERTGGSVSTLTIQRTQQEDSAVYLCASSFRNEAFFGQGTRLTVV.

This chain uses TRBV6-5 with TRBJ1-2; 8 positions match TRBD1. J lost 1 base, V lost 6 bases, and 4 bases had no gene match. Germline V CDR1 and CDR2: MNHEY, SVGAGI. The CDR3 loop spans 14 amino acids. CDR3 DNA sequence: TGTGCCAGCAGAACCGACAGGGGTAACTATGGCTACACCTTC. Translation: CASRTDRGNYGYTF.

The J gene is TRBJ2-7, the V gene TRBV6-5, with D tentatively TRBD1 (6 bases). The ends were cut back, 10 bases at V and 0 bases at J, with 19 bases in the middle. Per germline, CDR1 MNHEY and CDR2 SVGAGI. The CDR3 runs to 15 residues. In DNA, the CDR3 is TGTGCCACCCGGTGGGTGGGGGCGGGCTCCTACGAGCAGTACTTC. This codes for CATRWVGAGSYEQYF.

The chain recombines TRBV5-1 with TRBJ2-3, with D hard to call. The CDR3 is 11 residues long. V was trimmed by 5 bases and J by 10 bases, leaving 11 bases between them. Germline CDR1 is SGHRS and CDR2 is YFSETQ. The CDR3 sequence: CASRNSLAQYF. The CDR3 DNA sequence: TGCGCCAGCAGAAACTCGCTTGCGCAGTATTTT.

This clone was recorded a few times. The chain couples TRBV2 to TRBJ1-2; D gene uncertain. Germline loops: CDR1 SNHLY, CDR2 FYNNEI. CDR3 length: 12 residues. The V end was cut by 1 base, the J end by 5 bases, with 5 bases between. CDR3 region: CASSEGRYGYTF. In DNA form, the CDR3 reads TGTGCCAGCAGTGAAGGTCGTTATGGCTACACCTTC.

The rearrangement links TRBV10-2 to TRBJ2-2; 7 positions agree with TRBD1. V was pared by 7 bases and J by 6 bases, with 11 bases of the junction left unmatched. CDR3 length: 15 residues. Germline V CDR1 and CDR2: WSHSY, SAAADI. Here the CDR3 reads CASTRQGVGPGELFF. The CDR3 DNA reads as TGCGCCAGCACAAGACAGGGAGTAGGTCCCGGGGAGCTGTTTTTT.

The chain carries TRBV27 and TRBJ1-2; no reliable D call. This CDR3 comprises 13 residues. V lost 2 bases and J 5 bases, leaving 9 bases between the germline ends. Looked up from germline, CDR1 is MNHEY and CDR2 is SMNVEV (reference sequence). The CDR3 reads CASSLDRVYGYTF. CDR3 bases: TGTGCCAGCAGTTTAGATCGGGTTTATGGCTACACCTTC.

This sequence joins TRBV5-1 and TRBJ1-6; 7 bases agree with TRBD1. Germline CDR1 is SGHRS and CDR2 is YFSETQ. The CDR3 has 15 residues. The trim removed 6 bases at V and 5 bases at J, leaving 8 bases unmatched. CDR3 in amino acids: CASKSFDRDNSPLHF. Written as DNA, the CDR3 is TGCGCCAGCAAGTCCTTTGACAGGGATAATTCACCCCTCCACTTT.

This sequence joins TRBV4-1 and TRBJ1-2, with 7 bases identical to TRBD1. V lost 4 bases and J lost 5; bases outside the gene matches: 10. The CDR3 spans 15 residues. From germline, CDR1 is MGHRA and CDR2 YSYEKL. CDR3 nucleotides: TGCGCCAGCAGCCCGCGAGACAGGGTTGGATATGGCTACACCTTC. This gives the protein CASSPRDRVGYGYTF.

The V call is TRBV2, the J call TRBJ2-1; D is unclear. The CDR3 runs to 14 residues. The V and J ends lost 1 base and 6 bases respectively, with 10 bases between them. CDR1 SNHLY and CDR2 FYNNEI come from the germline V gene. CDR3 nucleotides: TGTGCCAGCAGTGAAGTGAACAGAGGCAATGAGCAGTTCTTC. Residues: CASSEVNRGNEQFF.

The V call is TRBV2, the J call TRBJ2-7; tentatively, D is TRBD1 (6 bases). The germline V gene has CDR1 SNHLY and CDR2 FYNNEI. The CDR3 contains 14 residues. Between the trimmed V and J ends, which lost 7 bases and 0 bases, there was a span of 13 bases. The DNA for the CDR3 is TGTGCCAGCAAAGACCGGGACAACTCCTACGAGCAGTACTTC. Its protein is CASKDRDNSYEQYF. The whole variable domain, remainder taken from reference TRBV2 and TRBJ2-7, is EPEVTQTPSHQVTQMGQEVILRCVPISNHLYFYWYRQILGQKVEFLVSFYNNEISEKSEIFDDQFSVERPDGSNFTLKIRSTKLEDSAMYFCASKDRDNSYEQYFGPGTRLTVT.

The V call is TRBV5-1, the J call TRBJ1-4; D not certain. The ends were cut back, 0 bases at V and 5 bases at J, with 11 bases in the middle. CDR1 SGHRS and CDR2 YFSETQ come from the germline V gene. The CDR3 is made up of 15 amino acids. The CDR3 nucleotides read TGCGCCAGCAGCTTGGATCACAGAGTCAATGAAAAACTGTTTTTT. It encodes CASSLDHRVNEKLFF. The whole variable domain, remainder taken from reference TRBV5-1 and TRBJ1-4, is KAGVTQTPRYLIKTRGQQVTLSCSPISGHRSVSWYQQTPGQGLQFLFEYFSETQRNKGNFPGRFSGRQFSNSRSEMNVSTLELGDSALYLCASSLDHRVNEKLFFGSGTQLSVL.

The chain links TRBV9 to TRBJ1-2; no clear D. Trimming removed 4 bases from V and 7 bases from J, with 14 bases in between. Germline CDR1 and CDR2: SGDLS and YYNGEE. This CDR3 has 13 amino acids. The DNA for the CDR3 is TGTGCCAGCAGCCCCGCCGTGGACTTTGGCTACACCTTC. Translation gives CASSPAVDFGYTF.

J is TRBJ1-6 and V is TRBV28; no definite D call. The CDR3 is 14 residues long. Germline V CDR1 and CDR2: MDHEN, SYDVKM. The V gene lost 1 base and the J gene lost 7 bases, with 8 bases spanning the gap. CDR3: CASSLLGNNSPLHF. As DNA, the CDR3 is TGTGCCAGCAGTTTATTAGGGAACAATTCACCCCTCCACTTT.

The chain is built from TRBV27 and TRBJ2-3; D unresolved. From germline, CDR1 is MNHEY and CDR2 SMNVEV (reference sequence). There are 15 residues in the CDR3. Trimming cost V 6 bases and J 2 bases, with 15 bases left between them. CDR3 in amino acids: CASSLGPTYTDTQYF. The DNA for the CDR3 is TGTGCCAGCAGCCTGGGTCCGACCTACACAGATACGCAGTATTTT.

The chain couples TRBV4-3 to TRBJ1-6; 9 positions agree with TRBD1. The CDR3 covers 16 residues. V lost 0 bases, J lost 9 bases, and 6 bases stayed unmatched. Germline V gene lookup returns CDR1 LGHNA and CDR2 YSLEER. The CDR3 reads CASSQDGGQGFSPLHF. The CDR3 nucleotides read TGCGCCAGCAGCCAAGACGGGGGACAGGGCTTTTCACCCCTCCACTTT.

CDR3 nucleotides: TGTGCCAGTAGCCCCCGTGCGGGAGAAGCACTAGCCAAAAACATTCAGTACTTC. This codes for CASSPRAGEALAKNIQYF. The chain recombines TRBV19 with TRBJ2-4, with 7 bases that match TRBD2. The CDR3 runs 18 residues. The V and J ends lost 6 bases and 0 bases, in that order; junction bases with no gene match: 14. Per the germline V gene, CDR1 is LNHDA and CDR2 is SQIVND (reference sequence).

The J gene is TRBJ1-2, the V gene TRBV6-5; 9 nucleotides agree with TRBD1. Trimming cost V 5 bases and J 9 bases; bases outside gene matches: 7. This CDR3 has 13 residues. Germline V lookup: CDR1 MNHEY, CDR2 SVGAGI. The CDR3 region has the DNA TGTGCCAGCAGTACTGACAGGGGGAGAAGCTACACCTTC. Its translation: CASSTDRGRSYTF.

V gene TRBV4-3 combines with J gene TRBJ2-5, with TRBD2 identical over 15 bases. The V and J ends lost 1 base and 0 bases, in that order; junction bases with no gene match: 6. From germline, CDR1 is LGHNA and CDR2 YSLEER. The CDR3 is made up of 19 amino acids. CDR3 in DNA: TGCGCCAGCAGCCAAGTCCCGGGGACTAGCGGGGGGTACCAAGAGACCCAGTACTTC. Its protein is CASSQVPGTSGGYQETQYF.

The chain carries TRBV7-9 and TRBJ1-2; no definite D call. Trimming pared 1 base from V and 1 base from J, leaving 7 bases between. Germline CDR1 and CDR2: SEHNR and FQNEAQ (reference sequence). CDR3 length: 14 amino acids. Here the CDR3 reads CASSLGQNNYGYTF. The CDR3 DNA reads TGTGCCAGCAGCTTAGGTCAGAATAACTATGGCTACACCTTC.